These 31 T cell receptor beta chains were sequenced from one sample in a study of blood T cell repertoires in COVID-19. The repertoire was sequenced with immunoSEQ multiplex PCR; TCRdb's copy has only in-frame clones and lacks some. The sample has 72,000 or so clones, approximately 86% seen once. The specimen sequenced was peripheral blood. The receptor set was obtained from a woman aged 55-70 years with acute or convalescent COVID-19.

The chain joins TRBV19 to TRBJ1-1, with D uncertain. Germline V gene sequence: CDR1 LNHDA, CDR2 SQIVND (reference sequence). The CDR3 consists of 12 residues. Trimming stripped 6 bases from V and 5 bases from J, with 10 bases between. The CDR3 protein is CASSPQRTEAFF. CDR3 nucleotides: TGTGCCAGTAGCCCCCAGAGGACTGAAGCTTTCTTT.

The genes are TRBV6-1 and TRBJ1-4; 10 bases match TRBD1. Losses at the gene ends were 3 bases for V and 5 bases for J; bases not matched to a gene: 9. This CDR3 is 17 amino acids long. Germline CDR1 is MNHNS and CDR2 is SASEGT. CDR3 DNA sequence: TGTGCCAGCAGTGACCACATCCCGGGACAGGGGAATGAAAAACTGTTTTTT. The encoded protein is CASSDHIPGQGNEKLFF.

The chain has TRBV2 and TRBJ1-2; 7 positions agree with TRBD1. The trim removed 8 bases at V and 4 bases at J, leaving 7 bases unmatched. CDR3 size: 13 residues. Germline CDR1 reads SNHLY; CDR2 reads FYNNEI. CDR3 DNA sequence: TGTGCCAGCCAAAGTGGGGACAGCTATGGCTACACCTTC. Residues: CASQSGDSYGYTF.

The V gene is TRBV19, the J gene TRBJ1-1; D gene ambiguous. The CDR3 sequence is 14 residues long. Germline CDR1 reads LNHDA; CDR2 reads SQIVND (reference sequence). Trimming took off 5 bases at V and 0 bases at J, with 10 bases between the two ends. The CDR3 sequence: CASSSWAMNTEAFF. CDR3 DNA sequence: TGTGCCAGTAGTTCGTGGGCCATGAACACTGAAGCTTTCTTT.

The V and J genes are TRBV5-1 and TRBJ2-5; 7 nucleotides match TRBD2. The CDR3 length is 16 residues. Per the germline V gene, CDR1 is SGHRS and CDR2 is YFSETQ. V shed 4 bases, J shed 4 bases, and the junction held 13 bases outside the gene matches. CDR3 DNA: TGCGCCAGCAGCATCGGACTAGGCCTCCAAGGAGAGACCCAGTACTTC. Translated, it gives CASSIGLGLQGETQYF.

CDR3 sequence reads: CASSLEGLAGGRHEQYF. CDR3 nucleotides: TGTGCCAGCAGCTTAGAGGGACTAGCGGGGGGGCGCCACGAGCAGTACTTC. The rearrangement joins TRBV7-2 to TRBJ2-7; 16 bases match TRBD2. CDR1 is SGHTA and CDR2 is FQGNSA in the germline V gene. This CDR3 has 17 amino acids. The V and J ends lost 1 base and 5 bases, in that order; junction bases with no gene match: 5.

This chain joins TRBV20-1 and TRBJ1-1, with D possibly matching TRBD1 (5 bases). This CDR3 has 11 residues. V gave up 3 bases and J gave up 10 bases, with 12 bases separating them. Germline values: CDR1 DFQATT, CDR2 SNEGSKA (reference sequence). The CDR3 loop reads CSASVMGRAFF. The DNA of the CDR3 is TGCAGTGCTAGTGTAATGGGGCGAGCTTTCTTT.

The chain combines TRBV10-3 with TRBJ1-1; D might be TRBD1 (6 bases). V lost 0 bases and J 0 bases, leaving 17 bases between the germline ends. The germline gives CDR1 ENHRY, CDR2 SYGVKD. The CDR3 runs to 18 residues. CDR3 nucleotide sequence: TGTGCCATCAGTGAGTCGACTCGGGCAGGGGCCCTGAACACTGAAGCTTTCTTT. It is translated as CAISESTRAGALNTEAFF.

This clone was seen only a few times. V and J are TRBV27 and TRBJ2-7; weak D call: TRBD1 (6 bases). CDR3 size: 13 residues. Trimming took 4 bases from V and 0 from J, leaving 7 bases between them. Per the germline V gene, CDR1 is MNHEY and CDR2 is SMNVEV (reference sequence). CDR3 DNA: TGTGCCAGCAGTTCGGACAGCTCCTACGAGCAGTACTTC. Residues: CASSSDSSYEQYF.

This sequence joins TRBV28 and TRBJ1-2; D gene uncertain. Per germline, CDR1 MDHEN and CDR2 SYDVKM. CDR3 length: 12 amino acids. The ends were cut back, 6 bases at V and 2 bases at J, with 7 bases in the middle. As DNA, the CDR3 is TGTGCCAGCAGCCCCTCCAACTATGGCTACACCTTC. It specifies CASSPSNYGYTF.

The table lists this clone with a few counts. The chain has TRBV19 and TRBJ1-2; D is uncertain. This CDR3 is built from 11 residues. In germline, CDR1 is LNHDA, CDR2 SQIVND (reference sequence). Trimming took 5 bases from V and 7 from J, leaving 8 bases between them. The CDR3 nucleotides read TGTGCCAGTAGTTCAGGCTCTGGCTACACCTTC. Its translation: CASSSGSGYTF.

This chain joins TRBV9 and TRBJ1-4; D may be TRBD1 (5 bases). This CDR3 has 15 amino acids. The germline V gene encodes CDR1 SGDLS and CDR2 YYNGEE. The V end lost 0 bases, the J end lost 1 base, and 7 bases lay between the germline ends. Here the CDR3 reads CASSVDRGTNEKLFF. CDR3 sequence (DNA): TGTGCCAGCAGCGTAGATAGGGGAACTAATGAAAAACTGTTTTTT.

The chain links TRBV3-1 (or the pseudogene TRBV3-2) to TRBJ2-7, with D hard to call. V gave up 2 bases and J gave up 6 bases, with 17 bases separating them. CDR3 length: 15 amino acids. Germline-derived CDR1 and CDR2 are LGHDT and YNNKEL (reference sequence). CDR3 nucleotide sequence: TGTGCCAGCAGCCAAACTACTACCACATCTCTCGAGCAGTACTTC. Translation gives CASSQTTTTSLEQYF.

This chain links TRBV28 with TRBJ2-7; 9 bases match TRBD1. The CDR3 loop spans 13 amino acids. With 10 bases clipped from V and 4 bases from J, the junction kept 8 bases outside the gene matches. Looked up from germline, CDR1 is MDHEN and CDR2 is SYDVKM. CDR3 DNA: TGTGCCACCACCGGGGACAGGGCTTACGAGCAGTACTTC. Translating it yields CATTGDRAYEQYF.

This clone was recorded a few times. The chain recombines TRBV5-6 with TRBJ1-5, with D possibly matching TRBD1 (5 bases). The CDR3 extends over 15 amino acids. CDR1 and CDR2 from the germline V gene are SGHDT and YYEEEE. V shed 2 bases and J shed 6 bases, with 15 bases lying between them. The CDR3 sequence: CASSLNVPGGQPQHF. The CDR3 region has the DNA TGTGCCAGCAGCTTAAACGTGCCCGGGGGTCAGCCCCAGCATTTT. Full variable domain (missing parts from reference TRBV5-6 and TRBJ1-5): DAGVTQSPTHLIKTRGQQVTLRCSPKSGHDTVSWYQQALGQGPQFIFQYYEEEERQRGNFPDRFSGHQFPNYSSELNVNALLLGDSALYLCASSLNVPGGQPQHFGDGTRLSIL.

This chain connects TRBV11-2 to TRBJ1-6, with 8 bases that match TRBD1. CDR1 is SGHAT, CDR2 FQNNGV, per germline. V dropped 5 bases and J dropped 7; count of bases not matched to a gene: 4. The CDR3 has 14 residues. CDR3 amino acids: CASSITGGNSPLHF. DNA of the CDR3: TGTGCCAGCAGCATAACAGGGGGAAATTCACCCCTCCACTTT.

The rearrangement links TRBV9 to TRBJ1-3; 10 bases fit TRBD1. Per the germline V gene, CDR1 is SGDLS and CDR2 is YYNGEE. J was trimmed by 8 bases and V by 5 bases; bases with no gene match: 7. This CDR3 region has 14 residues. The chain's CDR3 is CASRGTGDFHTIYF. The DNA of the CDR3 is TGTGCCAGCAGGGGGACAGGGGACTTTCACACCATATATTTT. The full variable domain, in which reference TRBV9 and TRBJ1-3 provide the parts outside the CDR3, is DSGVTQTPKHLITATGQRVTLRCSPRSGDLSVYWYQQSLDQGLQFLIQYYNGEERAKGNILERFSAQQFPDLHSELNLSSLELGDSALYFCASRGTGDFHTIYFGEGSWLTVV.

The gene calls are TRBV5-1 and TRBJ2-1; TRBD1 aligns across 7 bases. The V gene's germline CDR1 is SGHRS and CDR2 YFSETQ. CDR3 length: 16 amino acids. J lost 4 bases, V lost 0 bases, and 7 bases had no gene match. CDR3 DNA: TGCGCCAGCAGCTTGGCCCCGGGACAGCCGTACAATGAGCAGTTCTTC. Amino acid sequence: CASSLAPGQPYNEQFF.

The chain has TRBV19 and TRBJ1-1; D gene unclear. The V gene's germline CDR1 is LNHDA and CDR2 SQIVND (reference sequence). The length of the CDR3 is 14 residues. Trimming took off 7 bases at V and 5 bases at J, with 17 bases between the two ends. Written as DNA, the CDR3 is TGTGCCAGTAAGACCCAGGCCTCGGGGACTGAAGCTTTCTTT. The encoded protein is CASKTQASGTEAFF.

V and J are TRBV13 and TRBJ2-7; TRBD1 matches 10 bases. Germline V gene sequence: CDR1 PRHDT, CDR2 FYEKMQ (reference sequence). CDR3 length equals 16 residues. Trimming at V came to 0 bases and at J to 7 bases, leaving 9 bases not matched to a gene. Here the CDR3 reads CASSLGGTGDPLEQYF. DNA for the CDR3: TGTGCCAGCAGCTTAGGCGGGACAGGGGATCCTTTGGAGCAGTACTTC.

The gene calls are TRBV7-3 and TRBJ2-5, with a possible D match to TRBD1 (6 bases). The CDR3 is 15 amino acids. The V and J ends lost 5 bases and 5 bases respectively, with 18 bases between them. Germline values: CDR1 SGHTA, CDR2 FQGTGA. The DNA of the CDR3 is TGTGCCAGCAGCCCTTCCGGGACATTCCACGAGACCCAGTACTTC. Its translation is CASSPSGTFHETQYF.

The J gene is TRBJ1-1, the V gene TRBV5-5; 7 bases agree with TRBD1. Germline trimming cut 2 bases from V and 1 base from J; bases unmatched to any gene: 5. Germline V gene sequence: CDR1 SGHKS, CDR2 YYEKEE (reference sequence). This CDR3 contains 15 residues. This chain's CDR3 is CASSLVPGGNTEAFF. The CDR3 DNA sequence: TGTGCCAGCAGCTTAGTCCCAGGGGGGAACACTGAAGCTTTCTTT.

This clone was observed once. The V gene is TRBV18, the J gene TRBJ2-3; a weak D match, TRBD2 (6 bases). CDR1 and CDR2 (germline): KGHSH, LQKENI. The CDR3 spans 16 residues. With 3 bases removed from V and 1 base from J, the gap between germline ends came to 14 bases. CDR3 DNA: TGTGCCAGCTCACCCAAGCTAACGGGGGGCACAGATACGCAGTATTTT. This gives the protein CASSPKLTGGTDTQYF.

The rearrangement uses TRBV28 and TRBJ1-1, with a tentative D call TRBD1 (6 bases). Trimming cost V 4 bases and J 4 bases, with 22 bases left between them. This CDR3 has 17 residues. The germline V gene encodes CDR1 MDHEN and CDR2 SYDVKM. CDR3 loop: CASSSGVIDLRGTEAFF. The DNA of the CDR3 is TGTGCCAGCAGTTCAGGGGTTATTGACCTCCGGGGCACTGAAGCTTTCTTT.

V usage is TRBV19 and J usage is TRBJ2-2, with TRBD1 as a possible D gene (6 bases). V dropped 5 bases and J dropped 6 bases, with 19 bases sitting between them. The CDR3 is made up of 16 amino acids. Looked up from germline, CDR1 is LNHDA and CDR2 is SQIVND (reference sequence). The CDR3 nucleotides are TGTGCCAGTAGTCCTCGGGACACCGCTGGGGCCGGGGAGCTGTTTTTT. Translation gives CASSPRDTAGAGELFF. Supplemented by reference TRBV19 and TRBJ2-2, the full variable domain reads DGGITQSPKYLFRKEGQNVTLSCEQNLNHDAMYWYRQDPGQGLRLIYYSQIVNDFQKGDIAEGYSVSREKKESFPLTVTSAQKNPTAFYLCASSPRDTAGAGELFFGEGSRLTVL.

The gene calls are TRBV15 and TRBJ2-3; 8 nucleotides match TRBD1. Germline values: CDR1 LNHNV, CDR2 YYDKDF (reference sequence). Trimming cost V 1 base and J 3 bases; bases outside gene matches: 15. The CDR3 totals 19 residues. Here the CDR3 reads CATSRGPRGQSYGTDTQYF. The CDR3 DNA reads as TGTGCCACCAGCAGAGGGCCCAGGGGGCAGTCTTACGGGACAGATACGCAGTATTTT.

The chain carries TRBV7-3 and TRBJ1-1; tentative D call: TRBD1 (6 bases). Per germline, CDR1 SGHTA and CDR2 FQGTGA. Trimming removed 3 bases at V and 5 bases at J, with 10 bases between. This CDR3 spans 13 amino acids. CDR3 amino acids: CASSFAQGTEAFF. CDR3 bases: TGTGCCAGCAGCTTCGCCCAGGGGACTGAAGCTTTCTTT.

CDR3 sequence reads: CSVGDSRYNEQFF. The CDR3 region has the DNA TGCAGCGTTGGAGACAGTCGATACAATGAGCAGTTCTTC. The rearrangement joins TRBV29-1 to TRBJ2-1, with D perhaps TRBD1 (5 bases). CDR3 size: 13 residues. From germline, CDR1 is SQVTM and CDR2 ANQGSEA. The germline V and J ends were trimmed by 4 bases and 4 bases, with 11 bases remaining between them.

The chain has TRBV20-1 and TRBJ1-2, with 7 bases identical to TRBD1. Germline assignment: CDR1 DFQATT and CDR2 SNEGSKA (reference sequence). V was pared by 3 bases and J by 13 bases, with 11 bases of the junction left unmatched. The CDR3 is 12 amino acids. The CDR3, as DNA: TGCAGTGCTAGTCCCGGACAGGCAGTTGCCACCTTC. It yields the protein CSASPGQAVATF.

The chain links TRBV19 to TRBJ1-4; possible D gene TRBD1, 5 bases. In germline, CDR1 is LNHDA, CDR2 SQIVND (reference sequence). The CDR3 has 15 residues. Between the trimmed V and J ends, which lost 1 base and 8 bases, there was a span of 14 bases. DNA for the CDR3: TGTGCCAGTAGTATAGCGGAGGGGTCGCTCGAAAAACTGTTTTTT. Translated, it gives CASSIAEGSLEKLFF.

V usage is TRBV5-6 and J usage is TRBJ2-5, with TRBD2 identical over 7 bases. CDR3 size: 13 residues. V dropped 3 bases and J dropped 4; count of bases not matched to a gene: 3. Germline CDR1 reads SGHDT; CDR2 reads YYEEEE. The CDR3 region is CASSWTGGETQYF. In DNA, the CDR3 is TGTGCCAGCAGCTGGACGGGGGGAGAGACCCAGTACTTC.